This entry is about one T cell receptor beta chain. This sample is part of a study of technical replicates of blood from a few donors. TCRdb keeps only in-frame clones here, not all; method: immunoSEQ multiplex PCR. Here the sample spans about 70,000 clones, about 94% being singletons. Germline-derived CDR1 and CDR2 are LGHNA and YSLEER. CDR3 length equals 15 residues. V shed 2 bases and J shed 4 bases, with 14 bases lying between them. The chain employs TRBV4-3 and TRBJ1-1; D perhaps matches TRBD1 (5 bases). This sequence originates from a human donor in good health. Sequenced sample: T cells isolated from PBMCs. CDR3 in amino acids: CASSQLERGRTEAFF. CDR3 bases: TGCGCCAGCAGCCAACTCGAGCGGGGACGCACTGAAGCTTTCTTT.